The clone carrying this T cell receptor (beta chain) has just one count. The data stem from a study of blood T cell repertoires in COVID-19. Study as a whole: The United States, Italy and Spain were the sources of the acute and convalescent COVID-19 samples.

Original analysis: Reference gene primer amplification gave estimated nucleated cell counts. The method was immunoSEQ multiplex PCR; TCRdb's version includes in-frame clones alone and lacks a portion of them. From that table come the V and J calls and clone size; the DNA was used to work out D and trimming. The data show about 120,000 clones, with over 80% seen just once and 30% held by the top ten. Losses at the gene ends were 6 bases for V and 3 bases for J; bases not matched to a gene: 1. This CDR3 is 13 amino acids long. V usage is TRBV12-3 or TRBV12-4 and J usage is TRBJ2-1; TRBD1 agrees at 8 bases. The origin of this receptor is a woman between 65 and 79 years old with acute or convalescent COVID-19. Sequencing was carried out using peripheral blood. The CDR3: CASRGTGYNEQFF. CDR3 in DNA: TGTGCCAGCAGGGGGACAGGCTACAATGAGCAGTTCTTC.